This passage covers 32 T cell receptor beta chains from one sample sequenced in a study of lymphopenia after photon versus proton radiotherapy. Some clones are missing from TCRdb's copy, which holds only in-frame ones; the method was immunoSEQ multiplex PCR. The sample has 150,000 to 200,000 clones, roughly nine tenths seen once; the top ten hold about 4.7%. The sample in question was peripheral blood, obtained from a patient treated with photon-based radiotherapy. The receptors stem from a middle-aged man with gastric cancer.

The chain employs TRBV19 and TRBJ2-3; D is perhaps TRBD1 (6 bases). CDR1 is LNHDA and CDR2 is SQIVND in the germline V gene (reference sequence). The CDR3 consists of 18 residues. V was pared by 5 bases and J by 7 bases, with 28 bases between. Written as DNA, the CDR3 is TGTGCCAGTAGTCCCCGGGACCGATACAGGGATCGGGTTAATACGCAGTATTTT. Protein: CASSPRDRYRDRVNTQYF.

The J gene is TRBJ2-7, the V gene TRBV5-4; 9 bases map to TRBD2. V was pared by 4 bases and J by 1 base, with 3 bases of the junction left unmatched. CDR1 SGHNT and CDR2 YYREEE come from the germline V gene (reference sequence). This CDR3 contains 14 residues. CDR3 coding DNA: TGTGCCAGCAGCCTAGCGGGACGGTCCTACGAGCAGTACTTC. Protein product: CASSLAGRSYEQYF.

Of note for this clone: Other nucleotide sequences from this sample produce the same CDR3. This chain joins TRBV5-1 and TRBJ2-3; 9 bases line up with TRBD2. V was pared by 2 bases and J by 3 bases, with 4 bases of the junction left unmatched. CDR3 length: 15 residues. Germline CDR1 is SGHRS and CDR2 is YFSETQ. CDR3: CASSFSGSLTDTQYF. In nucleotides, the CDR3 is TGCGCCAGCAGCTTTAGCGGGAGCTTGACAGATACGCAGTATTTT.

CDR3: CASSEYALQETQYF. In DNA, the CDR3 is TGTGCCAGCAGTGAATACGCACTACAAGAGACCCAGTACTTC. The J gene is TRBJ2-5, the V gene TRBV25-1; the D is unclear. This CDR3 comprises 14 residues. CDR1 is MGHDK, CDR2 SYGVNS, per germline. Trimming left V 0 bases short and J 2 bases short, with 7 bases between.

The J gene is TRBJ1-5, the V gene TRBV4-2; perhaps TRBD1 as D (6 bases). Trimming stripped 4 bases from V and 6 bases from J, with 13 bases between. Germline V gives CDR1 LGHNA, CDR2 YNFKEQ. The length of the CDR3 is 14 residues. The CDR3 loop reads CASSPDSGGQPQHF. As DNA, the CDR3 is TGTGCCAGCAGCCCGGACAGCGGTGGTCAGCCCCAGCATTTT.

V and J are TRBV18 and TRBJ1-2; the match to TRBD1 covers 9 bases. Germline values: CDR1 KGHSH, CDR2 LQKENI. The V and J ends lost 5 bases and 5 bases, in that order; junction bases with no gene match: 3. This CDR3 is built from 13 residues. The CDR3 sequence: CASSAGTGYGYTF. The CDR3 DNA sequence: TGTGCCAGCTCAGCCGGGACAGGGTATGGCTACACCTTC.

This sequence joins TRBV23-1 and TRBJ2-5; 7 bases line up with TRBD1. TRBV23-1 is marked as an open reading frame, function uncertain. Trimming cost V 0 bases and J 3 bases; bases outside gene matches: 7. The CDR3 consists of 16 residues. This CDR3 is CASSQSRAGGEETQYF. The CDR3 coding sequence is TGCGCCAGCAGTCAATCTCGGGCAGGGGGAGAAGAGACCCAGTACTTC.

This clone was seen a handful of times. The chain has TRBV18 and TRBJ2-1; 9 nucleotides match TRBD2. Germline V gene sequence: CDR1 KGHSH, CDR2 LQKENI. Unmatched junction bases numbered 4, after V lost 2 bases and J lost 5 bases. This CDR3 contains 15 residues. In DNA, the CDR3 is TGTGCCAGCTCACCAAAGGTAGCGGGAGACAATGAGCAGTTCTTC. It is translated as CASSPKVAGDNEQFF.

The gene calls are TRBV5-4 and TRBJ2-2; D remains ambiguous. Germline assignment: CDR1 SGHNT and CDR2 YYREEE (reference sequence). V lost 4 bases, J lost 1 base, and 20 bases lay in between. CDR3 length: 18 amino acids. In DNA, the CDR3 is TGTGCCAGCAGCAGTGGAATCTTCGGGTCTGGGAACACCGGGGAGCTGTTTTTT. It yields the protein CASSSGIFGSGNTGELFF.

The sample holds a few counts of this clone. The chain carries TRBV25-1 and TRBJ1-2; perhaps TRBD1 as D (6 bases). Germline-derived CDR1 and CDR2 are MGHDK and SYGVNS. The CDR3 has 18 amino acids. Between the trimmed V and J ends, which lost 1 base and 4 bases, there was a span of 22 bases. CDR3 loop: CASSESPGGGLTFYGYTF. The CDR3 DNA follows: TGTGCCAGCAGTGAATCGCCCGGGGGGGGCCTAACTTTCTATGGCTACACCTTC.

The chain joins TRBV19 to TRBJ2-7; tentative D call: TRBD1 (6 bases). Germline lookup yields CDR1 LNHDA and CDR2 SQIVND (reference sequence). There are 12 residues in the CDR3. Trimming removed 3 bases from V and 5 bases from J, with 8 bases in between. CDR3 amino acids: CASSIPGDEQYF. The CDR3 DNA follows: TGTGCCAGTAGTATTCCAGGGGACGAGCAGTACTTC.

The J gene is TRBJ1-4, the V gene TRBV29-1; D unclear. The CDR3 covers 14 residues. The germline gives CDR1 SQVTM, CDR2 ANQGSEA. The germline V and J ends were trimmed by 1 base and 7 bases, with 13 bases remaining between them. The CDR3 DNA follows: TGCAGCGTTGAAGGCGTGAGTAACAGTGAAAAACTGTTTTTT. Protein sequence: CSVEGVSNSEKLFF.

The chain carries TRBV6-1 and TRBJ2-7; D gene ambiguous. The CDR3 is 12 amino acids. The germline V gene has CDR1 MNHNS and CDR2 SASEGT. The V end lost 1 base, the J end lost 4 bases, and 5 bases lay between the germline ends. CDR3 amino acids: CASSEGPYEQYF. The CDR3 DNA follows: TGTGCCAGCAGTGAAGGACCGTACGAGCAGTACTTC.

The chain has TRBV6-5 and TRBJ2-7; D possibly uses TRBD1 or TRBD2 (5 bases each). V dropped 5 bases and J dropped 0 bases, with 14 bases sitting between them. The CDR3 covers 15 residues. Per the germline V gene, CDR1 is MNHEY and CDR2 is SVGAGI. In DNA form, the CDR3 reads TGTGCCAGCAGTCTCGGGACGGGATACTCCTACGAGCAGTACTTC. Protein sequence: CASSLGTGYSYEQYF.

The DNA of the CDR3 is TGTGCCAGCAGCTTAGTTCAGGGCTCCGCTAACTATGGCTACACCTTC. Its translation is CASSLVQGSANYGYTF. The chain has TRBV7-2 and TRBJ1-2, with a possible D match to TRBD1 (5 bases). CDR3 length equals 16 residues. From germline, CDR1 is SGHTA and CDR2 FQGNSA. The germline V and J ends were trimmed by 1 base and 0 bases, with 12 bases remaining between them.

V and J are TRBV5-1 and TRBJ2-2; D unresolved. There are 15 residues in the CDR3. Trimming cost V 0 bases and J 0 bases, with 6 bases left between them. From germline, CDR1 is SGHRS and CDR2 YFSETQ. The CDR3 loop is CASSLVPTNTGELFF. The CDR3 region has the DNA TGCGCCAGCAGCTTGGTTCCGACGAACACCGGGGAGCTGTTTTTT.

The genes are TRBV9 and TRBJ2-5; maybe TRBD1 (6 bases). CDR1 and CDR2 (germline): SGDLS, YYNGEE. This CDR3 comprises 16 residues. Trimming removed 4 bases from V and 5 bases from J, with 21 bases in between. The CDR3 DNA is TGTGCCAGCAGCACCCGACAGGAAAGCGCTTCGGAGACCCAGTACTTC. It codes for CASSTRQESASETQYF.

The CDR3 region is CASSPELGSYEQYF. The CDR3 DNA sequence: TGTGCCAGCTCACCGGAACTAGGCTCCTACGAGCAGTACTTC. The genes are TRBV18 and TRBJ2-7; D perhaps matches TRBD2 (5 bases). CDR1 and CDR2 (germline): KGHSH, LQKENI. With 3 bases removed from V and 0 bases from J, the gap between germline ends came to 9 bases. The CDR3 sequence is 14 residues long.

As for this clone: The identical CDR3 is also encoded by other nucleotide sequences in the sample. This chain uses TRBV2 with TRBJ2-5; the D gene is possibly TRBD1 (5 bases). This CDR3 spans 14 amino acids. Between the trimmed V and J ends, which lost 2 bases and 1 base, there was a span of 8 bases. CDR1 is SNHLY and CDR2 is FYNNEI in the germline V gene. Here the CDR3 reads CASSEWTPQETQYF. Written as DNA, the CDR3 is TGTGCCAGCAGTGAATGGACACCCCAAGAGACCCAGTACTTC.

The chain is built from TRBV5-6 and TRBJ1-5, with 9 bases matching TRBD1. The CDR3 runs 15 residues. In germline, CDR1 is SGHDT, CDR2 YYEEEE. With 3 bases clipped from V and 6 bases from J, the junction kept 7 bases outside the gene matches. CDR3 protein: CASSYGTGLSQPQHF. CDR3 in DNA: TGTGCCAGCAGCTATGGGACAGGGCTCAGTCAGCCCCAGCATTTT.

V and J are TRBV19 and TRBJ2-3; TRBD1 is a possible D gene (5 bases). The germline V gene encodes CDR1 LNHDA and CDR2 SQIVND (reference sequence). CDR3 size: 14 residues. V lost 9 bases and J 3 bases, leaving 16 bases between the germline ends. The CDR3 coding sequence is TGTGCCAGCCGCGATGGCAGGGTGACAGATACGCAGTATTTT. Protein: CASRDGRVTDTQYF.

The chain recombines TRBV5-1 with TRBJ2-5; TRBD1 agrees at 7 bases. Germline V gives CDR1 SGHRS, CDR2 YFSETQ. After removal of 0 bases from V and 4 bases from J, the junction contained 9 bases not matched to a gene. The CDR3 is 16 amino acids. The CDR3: CASSLAGRQGGETQYF. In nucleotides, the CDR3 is TGCGCCAGCAGCTTGGCGGGTCGACAGGGCGGAGAGACCCAGTACTTC.

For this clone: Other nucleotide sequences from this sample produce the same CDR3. CDR3: CASSPGTGVGYGYTF. The CDR3 nucleotides are TGTGCCAGCAGCCCAGGGACAGGGGTGGGCTATGGCTACACCTTC. The V call is TRBV7-9, the J call TRBJ1-2, with 10 nucleotides matching TRBD1. The CDR3 sequence is 15 residues long. V lost 5 bases and J lost 4; bases outside the gene matches: 7. The germline V gene encodes CDR1 SEHNR and CDR2 FQNEAQ (reference sequence).

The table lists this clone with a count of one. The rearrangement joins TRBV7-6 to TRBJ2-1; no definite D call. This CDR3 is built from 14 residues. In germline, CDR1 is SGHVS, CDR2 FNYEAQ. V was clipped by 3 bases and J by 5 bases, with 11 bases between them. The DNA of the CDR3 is TGTGCCAGCAGCTTTGAGACCAGAAACAATGAGCAGTTCTTC. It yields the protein CASSFETRNNEQFF.

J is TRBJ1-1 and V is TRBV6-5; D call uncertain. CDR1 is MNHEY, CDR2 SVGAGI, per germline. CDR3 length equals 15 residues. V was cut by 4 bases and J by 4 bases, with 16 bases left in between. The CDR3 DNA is TGTGCCAGCAGTTTTCGGGGAAAATGGTCCACTGAAGCTTTCTTT. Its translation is CASSFRGKWSTEAFF.

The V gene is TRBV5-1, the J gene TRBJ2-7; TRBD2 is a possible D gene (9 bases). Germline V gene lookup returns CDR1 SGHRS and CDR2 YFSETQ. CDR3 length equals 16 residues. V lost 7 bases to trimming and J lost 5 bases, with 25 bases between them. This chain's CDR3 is CASAQAGGTSGHEQYF. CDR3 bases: TGCGCCAGCGCCCAAGCAGGGGGCACTAGCGGGCACGAGCAGTACTTC.

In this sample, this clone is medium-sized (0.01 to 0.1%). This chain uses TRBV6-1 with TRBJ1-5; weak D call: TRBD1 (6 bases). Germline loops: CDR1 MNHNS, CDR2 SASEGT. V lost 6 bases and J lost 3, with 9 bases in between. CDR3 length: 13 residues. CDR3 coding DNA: TGTGCCAGCAGCAGGGGCCTCAATCAGCCCCAGCATTTT. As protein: CASSRGLNQPQHF.

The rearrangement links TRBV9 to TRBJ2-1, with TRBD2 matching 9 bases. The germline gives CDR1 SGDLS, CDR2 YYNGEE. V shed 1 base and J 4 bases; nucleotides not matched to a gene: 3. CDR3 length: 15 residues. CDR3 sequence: CASSVHSGSYNEQFF. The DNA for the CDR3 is TGTGCCAGCAGCGTACATAGCGGGAGTTACAATGAGCAGTTCTTC.

The CDR3 region is CASSLFGVAGGQYNEQFF. CDR3 DNA: TGTGCCAGCAGTTTATTCGGGGTAGCGGGAGGCCAGTACAATGAGCAGTTCTTC. This rearrangement joins TRBV27 to TRBJ2-1, with 10 bases that match TRBD2. Germline V gene sequence: CDR1 MNHEY, CDR2 SMNVEV (reference sequence). The junction had 10 bases not matched to a gene; V was cut back by 1 base and J by 4 bases. The CDR3 totals 18 residues.

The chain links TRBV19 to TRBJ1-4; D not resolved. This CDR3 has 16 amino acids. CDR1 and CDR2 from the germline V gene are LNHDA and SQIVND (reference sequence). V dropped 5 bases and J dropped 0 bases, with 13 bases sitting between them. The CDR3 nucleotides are TGTGCCAGTAGTCGGATCCACAGAACAACTAATGAAAAACTGTTTTTT. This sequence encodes CASSRIHRTTNEKLFF.

CDR3 protein: CASSDPSREGGETQYF. The CDR3 DNA reads TGTGCCAGCAGTGATCCTTCGCGGGAGGGGGGAGAGACCCAGTACTTC. This chain links TRBV2 with TRBJ2-5; 9 bases are shared with TRBD2. Germline CDR1 is SNHLY and CDR2 is FYNNEI. V trimming: 3 bases; J trimming: 4 bases; junction bases outside the gene matches: 9. The CDR3 is 16 amino acids. The whole variable domain, remainder taken from reference TRBV2 and TRBJ2-5, is EPEVTQTPSHQVTQMGQEVILRCVPISNHLYFYWYRQILGQKVEFLVSFYNNEISEKSEIFDDQFSVERPDGSNFTLKIRSTKLEDSAMYFCASSDPSREGGETQYFGPGTRLLVL.

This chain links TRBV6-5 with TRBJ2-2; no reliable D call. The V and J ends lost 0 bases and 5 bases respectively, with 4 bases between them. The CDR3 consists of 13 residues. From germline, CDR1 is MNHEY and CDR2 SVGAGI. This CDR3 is CASSYSGTGELFF. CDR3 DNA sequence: TGTGCCAGCAGTTACTCCGGTACCGGGGAGCTGTTTTTT.